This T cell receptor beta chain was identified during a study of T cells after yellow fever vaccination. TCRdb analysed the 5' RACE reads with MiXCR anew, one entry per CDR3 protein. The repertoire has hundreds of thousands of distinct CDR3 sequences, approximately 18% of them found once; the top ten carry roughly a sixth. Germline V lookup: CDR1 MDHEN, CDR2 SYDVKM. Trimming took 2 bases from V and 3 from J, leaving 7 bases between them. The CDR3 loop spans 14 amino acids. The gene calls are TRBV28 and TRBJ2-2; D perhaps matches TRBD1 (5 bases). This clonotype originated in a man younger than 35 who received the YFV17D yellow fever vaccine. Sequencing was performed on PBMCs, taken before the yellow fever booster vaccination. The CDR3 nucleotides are TGTGCCAGCAGTTTACTCAGGGACACCGGGGAGCTGTTTTTT. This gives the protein CASSLLRDTGELFF.